The 19 T cell receptor beta chains listed next were all sequenced from one sample in a study of spatial heterogeneity in lung cancer. MiXCR was run by TCRdb on the 5' RACE reads, yielding one entry per CDR3 protein. There are about 78,000 distinct CDR3 sequences in the sample; 7.5% to 9.5% occur only once, and 6.8% lies in the top ten. Noted time point: sample taken at primary tumor resection. Here the sequenced sample was PBMCs, taken at surgery. These receptors all stem from a male donor with early-stage non-small cell lung cancer.

This clonotype was detected only a few times. The chain recombines TRBV7-9 with TRBJ1-5; no definite D call. The germline V gene has CDR1 SEHNR and CDR2 FQNEAQ (reference sequence). With 7 bases removed from V and 0 bases from J, the gap between germline ends came to 10 bases. The CDR3 runs to 14 residues. CDR3 in amino acids: CASTLTASNQPQHF. The DNA for the CDR3 is TGTGCCAGCACCCTGACGGCTAGCAATCAGCCCCAGCATTTT.

This clonotype was seen more than once but under ten times. The chain joins TRBV29-1 to TRBJ2-1, with TRBD1 matching over 7 bases. CDR3 length: 14 amino acids. Trimming took 6 bases from V and 4 from J; bases not matched to a gene: 9. Germline V gene data show CDR1 as SQVTM and CDR2 as ANQGSEA. In nucleotides, the CDR3 is TGCAGCGTCTACCATGGGACAGCTTACAATGAGCAGTTCTTC. Residues: CSVYHGTAYNEQFF.

The rearrangement joins TRBV4-1 to TRBJ1-1, with 8 bases fitting TRBD1. V shed 0 bases, J shed 0 bases, and the junction held 3 bases outside the gene matches. Germline V CDR1 and CDR2: MGHRA, YSYEKL. There are 16 residues in the CDR3. CDR3: CASSQDPTGVNTEAFF. The DNA for the CDR3 is TGCGCCAGCAGCCAAGACCCGACAGGGGTGAACACTGAAGCTTTCTTT.

The table lists this clonotype with many counts. This sequence joins TRBV28 and TRBJ2-5; 7 nucleotides line up with TRBD1. Trimming took 2 bases from V and 1 from J; bases not matched to a gene: 7. The CDR3 runs 16 residues. Per the germline V gene, CDR1 is MDHEN and CDR2 is SYDVKM. CDR3 protein: CASSLPTGLVQETQYF. In DNA form, the CDR3 reads TGTGCCAGCAGTTTACCGACAGGGTTGGTCCAAGAGACCCAGTACTTC.

In its sample, this clonotype was seen many times. V gene TRBV29-1 combines with J gene TRBJ2-1; D may correspond to TRBD1 or TRBD2 (7 bases each). The CDR3 loop spans 19 amino acids. V gave up 1 base and J gave up 2 bases, with 24 bases separating them. CDR1 and CDR2 (germline): SQVTM, ANQGSEA. CDR3 loop: CSVEGGDRVAGLTYNEQFF. Here the CDR3 DNA reads TGCAGCGTTGAAGGGGGTGACAGGGTAGCGGGTTTAACCTACAATGAGCAGTTCTTC.

This clonotype was seen a handful of times. The chain combines TRBV18 with TRBJ1-1; TRBD1 matches at 8 bases. The V and J ends lost 6 bases and 4 bases, in that order; junction bases with no gene match: 10. The CDR3 loop spans 15 amino acids. CDR1 KGHSH and CDR2 LQKENI come from the germline V gene. The CDR3 DNA reads as TGTGCCAGCTCTCAAACAGGGGGGAGCTTCACTGAAGCTTTCTTT. Its protein product is CASSQTGGSFTEAFF.

The chain recombines TRBV10-3 with TRBJ1-5, with D uncertain. With 3 bases removed from V and 11 bases from J, the gap between germline ends came to 14 bases. The CDR3 length is 13 residues. Germline V gene lookup returns CDR1 ENHRY and CDR2 SYGVKD. The CDR3 is CAISDSMPPAQHF. In DNA form, the CDR3 reads TGTGCCATCAGTGATTCAATGCCTCCGGCCCAGCATTTT.

This clonotype was recorded at least ten times. The V call is TRBV20-1, the J call TRBJ2-1; 8 nucleotides line up with TRBD2. Trimming removed 5 bases from V and 4 bases from J; junction bases left unmatched: 7. The CDR3 is made up of 14 amino acids. The V gene's germline CDR1 is DFQATT and CDR2 SNEGSKA (reference sequence). The CDR3 reads CSAAALAEYNEQFF. CDR3 in DNA: TGCAGTGCTGCGGCACTAGCGGAATACAATGAGCAGTTCTTC.

There are many counts of this clonotype. The chain couples TRBV4-3 to TRBJ1-2; D perhaps matches TRBD1 (6 bases). The V end was cut by 4 bases, the J end by 6 bases, with 12 bases between. Germline V gene lookup returns CDR1 LGHNA and CDR2 YSLEER. The CDR3 has 13 amino acids. This CDR3 is CASSPEGGDGYTF. CDR3 DNA: TGCGCCAGCAGCCCTGAAGGGGGAGATGGCTACACCTTC.

The V call is TRBV9, the J call TRBJ2-7; no clear D gene. CDR1 is SGDLS and CDR2 is YYNGEE in the germline V gene. CDR3 length: 14 residues. V was shortened by 4 bases and J by 3 bases, with 14 bases between the two germline ends. The CDR3 DNA follows: TGTGCCAGCAGCTCCTCGGCAATTGACTACGAGCAGTACTTC. Its protein is CASSSSAIDYEQYF.

This clonotype was detected only a few times. At one end, the junction sequence differs from germline, possibly due to a read error. The chain employs TRBV20-1 and TRBJ2-1, with 8 positions matching TRBD2. From germline, CDR1 is DFQATT and CDR2 SNEGSKA (reference sequence). The CDR3 is made up of 11 amino acids. This CDR3 reads CSARAQRELKF. The DNA for the CDR3 is TGCAGTGCTAGAGCCCAGCGGGAGTTGAAATTC.

This clonotype was seen many times. This rearrangement joins TRBV7-2 to TRBJ1-2; no reliable D call. Germline CDR1 reads SGHTA; CDR2 reads FQGNSA. The CDR3 covers 13 residues. Between the trimmed V and J ends, which lost 1 base and 4 bases, there was a span of 7 bases. The CDR3 DNA sequence: TGTGCCAGCAGCTTAGTCATACCCTATGGCTACACCTTC. Encoded protein: CASSLVIPYGYTF.

This clonotype was counted between two and nine times. The chain has TRBV4-2 and TRBJ2-7; D not certain. This CDR3 spans 14 amino acids. V dropped 0 bases and J dropped 9 bases, with 15 bases sitting between them. The V gene's germline CDR1 is LGHNA and CDR2 YNFKEQ. Here the CDR3 reads CASSQDKAPPVQYF. Written as DNA, the CDR3 is TGTGCCAGCAGCCAAGATAAGGCTCCTCCCGTGCAGTACTTC.

This clonotype has just a few counts. The chain recombines TRBV6-1 with TRBJ2-3; no firm D call. Trimming shortened V by 3 bases and J by 4 bases, and 5 bases separated the two germline ends. Germline V CDR1 and CDR2: MNHNS, SASEGT. The CDR3 length is 12 residues. The DNA for the CDR3 is TGTGCCAGCAGTGATTGGGCAGATACGCAGTATTTT. It specifies CASSDWADTQYF.

This chain joins TRBV4-3 and TRBJ2-4; no clear D. The CDR3 totals 14 residues. Germline values: CDR1 LGHNA, CDR2 YSLEER. Trimming pared 0 bases from V and 6 bases from J, leaving 9 bases between. The CDR3 loop is CASSQELSGNIQYF. The CDR3 region has the DNA TGCGCCAGCAGCCAAGAATTATCGGGAAACATTCAGTACTTC.

This clonotype came up many times. The J gene is TRBJ1-3, the V gene TRBV29-1, with D perhaps TRBD1 (5 bases). The CDR3 totals 13 residues. The V gene's germline CDR1 is SQVTM and CDR2 ANQGSEA. Trimming took off 6 bases at V and 0 bases at J, with 9 bases between the two ends. CDR3 region: CSVTGTSGNTIYF. DNA of the CDR3: TGCAGCGTGACTGGGACCTCTGGAAACACCATATATTTT. Using reference TRBV29-1 and TRBJ1-3 for the parts outside the CDR3, the full variable domain is SAVISQKPSRDICQRGTSLTIQCQVDSQVTMMFWYRQQPGQSLTLIATANQGSEATYESGFVIDKFPISRPNLTFSTLTVSNMSPEDSSIYLCSVTGTSGNTIYFGEGSWLTVV.

This clonotype was seen only a few times. This chain connects TRBV7-2 to TRBJ2-5; D call uncertain. Per the germline V gene, CDR1 is SGHTA and CDR2 is FQGNSA. V lost 1 base, J lost 6 bases, and 9 bases lay in between. The CDR3 is 13 residues long. CDR3 in DNA: TGTGCCAGCAGCTTAGGGATTGGGAAGACCCAGTACTTC. Residues: CASSLGIGKTQYF.

Only a few counts were recorded for this clonotype. The CDR3 reads CATSDLRSQPYTGELFF. The DNA of the CDR3 is TGTGCCACCAGTGATTTGCGGTCGCAACCCTACACCGGGGAGCTGTTTTTT. This chain links TRBV24-1 with TRBJ2-2; D unclear. Germline V gene sequence: CDR1 KGHDR, CDR2 SFDVKD. Deletions cut 0 bases from V and 3 bases from J, with 13 bases between. The CDR3 contains 17 residues.

This clonotype was counted ten times or more. The genes are TRBV29-1 and TRBJ1-1; TRBD1 is a possible D gene (6 bases). CDR3 length equals 13 residues. CDR1 is SQVTM, CDR2 ANQGSEA, per germline. V gave up 7 bases and J gave up 14 bases, with 26 bases separating them. The DNA for the CDR3 is TGCAGCGCGGAAAAGCCAGGGGCCCCTGGAGGGTTCTTT. It translates to CSAEKPGAPGGFF.